This T cell receptor beta chain was observed in a study of OX40 agonist ivuxolimab in advanced cancers. About the study: Participants averaged about 60 years of age (range roughly 23 to 90) and were roughly 83% male. Study-level findings and limits: Low normalized T-cell clonal expansion also characterized some of the nonresponders. In general, CD8+ T cells held more expanded clones than CD4+ did, on average.

Assay: immunoSEQ multiplex PCR; the TCRdb copy retains only in-frame clones and omits some. Of about 120,000 clones listed, 80% to 90% were seen once; the top ten hold about 0.55%. V shed 0 bases and J 1 base; nucleotides not matched to a gene: 2. Germline V gene data show CDR1 as SGHRS and CDR2 as YFSETQ. CDR3 length: 15 amino acids. About this clone itself: Its specificity is not known. The sample holds other DNA sequences that translate to the same CDR3.

The TCR sequence derives from an adult with an advanced solid tumor such as melanoma, head and neck, liver or kidney cancer. The material was CD4+ or CD8+ T cells sorted from blood, obtained in a trial of the OX40 agonist ivuxolimab. This chain connects TRBV5-1 to TRBJ2-3, with 7 bases that match TRBD1. The CDR3 nucleotides read TGCGCCAGCAGCTTGGCAGGGACAGGCACAGATACGCAGTATTTT. It codes for CASSLAGTGTDTQYF.